This is a list of T cell receptor beta chains from one sample in a study of cytomegalovirus exposure and HLA in healthy donors. TCRdb keeps only in-frame clones here, not all; method: immunoSEQ multiplex PCR. This table holds roughly 100,000 clones, less than 80% found once. Sequencing was carried out using PBMCs. Source of these receptors: a man aged 35 to 55 in good health and CMV-seronegative. Each CDR3 is given with its conserved first and last residue. Each record gives: V gene, J gene, D gene, clone size, CDR3 DNA, CDR3 protein. A D gene is named only where the DNA matches it firmly. Some rows mark clone size as missing; the rest say once, few, many or name a class of expanded clone.

>TRBV5-1|TRBJ2-7|TRBD1|-
TGCGCCAGCAGCCCTGGACAGGGGCAATTCCCGGCCTACGAGCAGTACTTC
CASSPGQGQFPAYEQYF
>TRBV7-9|TRBJ2-3|TRBD2|once
TGTGCCAGCAGCTTAGTTCTAGCGGGGGGCACAGATACGCAGTATTTT
CASSLVLAGGTDTQYF
>TRBV28|TRBJ2-1|TRBD2|few
TGTGCCAGCAGTTTATATACTAGCGGGGGAGGAGAGCAGTTCTTC
CASSLYTSGGGEQFF
>TRBV4-2|TRBJ1-4|-|-
TGTGCCAGCAGCCAAGCACGGAGTGCAACTAATGAAAAACTGTTTTTT
CASSQARSATNEKLFF
>TRBV18|TRBJ1-1|-|-
TGTGCCAGCTCACCTCTCCCCTCCCGGAACACTGAAGCTTTCTTT
CASSPLPSRNTEAFF
>TRBV5-4|TRBJ1-1|-|-
TGTGCCAGCAGCTTGGCGGCAGGGGCTTTGAACACTGAAGCTTTCTTT
CASSLAAGALNTEAFF
>TRBV4-3|TRBJ2-6|TRBD1|few
TGCGCCAGCAGCCAAGTCTTGGGGACAGGGCGACCCAACGTCCTGACTTTC
CASSQVLGTGRPNVLTF
>TRBV4-1|TRBJ2-5|-|-
TGCGCCAGCAGCCATAGGACAGCGCAAGAGACCCAGTACTTC
CASSHRTAQETQYF
>TRBV4-3|TRBJ2-2|-|once
TGCGCCAGCAGCAGGGGCACCGGGGAGCTGTTTTTT
CASSRGTGELFF
>TRBV28|TRBJ2-2|TRBD2|few
TGTGCCAGCAGTACCCCTAGCGGGGACGCCGGGGAGCTGTTTTTT
CASSTPSGDAGELFF
>TRBV6-6|TRBJ2-7|-|-
TGTGCCAGCAGTCTTCTAAACAGGGTCGGGTACGAGCAGTACTTC
CASSLLNRVGYEQYF
>TRBV10-2|TRBJ1-5|TRBD1|-
TGCGCCAGCAGGGCCCCGGGGACAGGGTATCAGCCCCAGCATTTT
CASRAPGTGYQPQHF
>TRBV6-1|TRBJ2-2|TRBD2|-
TGTGCCAGCAGTGAACCGGGGGGGGGTGTGGGCGGGGAGCTGTTTTTT
CASSEPGGGVGGELFF
>TRBV7-3|TRBJ1-1|TRBD1|-
TGTGCCAGCAGCCCTAATACAGGGGTTGGGAACACTGAAGCTTTCTTT
CASSPNTGVGNTEAFF
>TRBV9|TRBJ1-2|TRBD1|-
TGTGCCAGCAGCCATCAACAGGGGGCAAGGGTGAGGTATGGCTACACCTTC
CASSHQQGARVRYGYTF
>TRBV5-1|TRBJ2-7|-|once
TGCGCCAGCAGCTCCAGGGGAGTCGGGAACGAGCAGTACTTC
CASSSRGVGNEQYF
>TRBV7-2|TRBJ1-5|TRBD1|once
TGTGCCAGCAGCAAAGACACAGGGGCGCAGCCCCAGCATTTT
CASSKDTGAQPQHF
>TRBV5-6|TRBJ1-1|-|-
TGTGCCAGCAGCGGGGACACGAACACTGAAGCTTTCTTT
CASSGDTNTEAFF
>TRBV20-1|TRBJ1-2|-|once
TGCAGTGCTAGAGGGGGGGTTGGCTACACCTTC
CSARGGVGYTF
>TRBV18|TRBJ1-2|-|-
TGTGCCAGCTCACCGCTTGACATTGACTATGGCTACACCTTC
CASSPLDIDYGYTF
>TRBV5-6|TRBJ1-2|-|-
TGTGCCAGCAGCTTGGTACGGGGTCAAGGCTACACCTTC
CASSLVRGQGYTF
>TRBV6-6|TRBJ2-5|TRBD2|-
TGTGCCAGCCGGGGGACTAGCGGGGGGATAGAGACCCAGTACTTC
CASRGTSGGIETQYF
>TRBV10-3|TRBJ2-1|-|-
TGTGCTTCAAGTGGGGGCTTACTCAGCTCCTACAATGAGCAGTTCTTC
CASSGGLLSSYNEQFF
>TRBV11-2|TRBJ2-7|TRBD2|-
TGTGCCAGCAGCTTGGAGCGGGGGGCCTCCTACGAGCAGTACTTC
CASSLERGASYEQYF
>TRBV27|TRBJ2-3|TRBD2|-
TGTGCCAGCAGTTCCGCGGGGGGGTCAGATACGCAGTATTTT
CASSSAGGSDTQYF
>TRBV5-1|TRBJ2-5|TRBD2|-
TGCGCCAACAGCTTGGCGGGACTAGTTGAAGAGACCCAGTACTTC
CANSLAGLVEETQYF
>TRBV6-1|TRBJ1-1|TRBD1|few
TGTGCCAGCAGTGAACTACGAGTGTGGGGACAGGGCCACACTGAAGCTTTCTTT
CASSELRVWGQGHTEAFF
>TRBV12-5|TRBJ2-5|TRBD1|-
TGTGCTAGTGCGGCCCGGACAGGCGACCAAGAGACCCAGTACTTC
CASAARTGDQETQYF
>TRBV29-1|TRBJ1-2|-|-
TGCAGCGTTACTTTGGATAGCGGCTATGGCTACACCTTC
CSVTLDSGYGYTF
>TRBV7-9|TRBJ1-4|-|-
TGTTCCAGCAGCTTCGAGACAGGACAGGAAAAACTGTTTTTT
CSSSFETGQEKLFF
>TRBV5-1|TRBJ2-5|TRBD1|few
TGCGCCAGCAGCTCACAGGGGGCTTGGGAAGAGACCCAGTACTTC
CASSSQGAWEETQYF
>TRBV6-1|TRBJ1-2|TRBD1|-
TGTGCCAGCAGTGAAGCGCACGACAGGGCCTACGATGGCTACACCTTC
CASSEAHDRAYDGYTF
>TRBV27|TRBJ1-5|-|-
TGTGCCAGCAGTCGACAGGCTAGCAATCAGCCCCAGCATTTT
CASSRQASNQPQHF
>TRBV2|TRBJ1-2|-|-
TGTGCCAGCGTAAAGGGAATAGGGGAAGGCTACACCTTC
CASVKGIGEGYTF
>TRBV5-1|TRBJ2-7|TRBD2|-
TGCGCCAGCAGCTTTAGCGGGGGTGGCTACGAGCAGTACTTC
CASSFSGGGYEQYF
>TRBV5-6|TRBJ2-5|TRBD1|-
TGTGCCAGCAGCATCCGGGACAGGAGGATAGAGACCCAGTACTTC
CASSIRDRRIETQYF
>TRBV6-6|TRBJ1-1|-|once
TGTGCCAGCAGTTACTCACAGGGATCGAACACTGAAGCTTTCTTT
CASSYSQGSNTEAFF
>TRBV4-2|TRBJ2-2|TRBD2|-
TGTGCCAGCAGCCAGCGGGGGGGCCTCACCGGGGAGCTGTTTTTT
CASSQRGGLTGELFF
>TRBV28|TRBJ1-5|-|-
TGTGCCAGCAGTTTATATGGGAGAGGAAATCAGCCCCAGCATTTT
CASSLYGRGNQPQHF
>TRBV9|TRBJ1-2|-|few
TGTGCCAGCAGCTCAAAAGGGGGGGACTTCTATGGCTACACCTTC
CASSSKGGDFYGYTF
>TRBV7-9|TRBJ1-5|TRBD1|few
TGTGCCAGCAGTTTTGACAGGGGTACCAATCAGCCCCAGCATTTT
CASSFDRGTNQPQHF
>TRBV2|TRBJ1-2|TRBD1|-
TGTGCCAGCAGTGATGGAACGGCAGGGGGCTATGGCTACACCTTC
CASSDGTAGGYGYTF
>TRBV13|TRBJ1-5|TRBD1|-
TGTGCCAGCACCCGACAGGGGCGCGATCAGCCCCAGCATTTT
CASTRQGRDQPQHF
>TRBV5-5|TRBJ1-2|-|-
TGTGCCAGCAGCCCAAAGACTACAGGGTCTACCTACCCTAACTATGGCTACACCTTC
CASSPKTTGSTYPNYGYTF
>TRBV27|TRBJ1-2|-|-
TGTGCCAGCGGGGGGGTCTTCTCGGTAGGCTACACCTTC
CASGGVFSVGYTF
>TRBV9|TRBJ2-1|TRBD2|-
TGTGCCAGCAGCGTACTAGCGGGGGCCCAAATCTTC
CASSVLAGAQIF
>TRBV6-5|TRBJ1-6|TRBD1|few
TGTGCCAGCAAAGGACAGGGGTATTCACCCCTCCACTTT
CASKGQGYSPLHF
>TRBV11-2|TRBJ2-5|-|-
TGTGCCAGCAGCTTAATTAGAGGGGAGACCCAGTACTTC
CASSLIRGETQYF
>TRBV13|TRBJ2-3|TRBD2|-
TGTGCCAGCAAAAGAGTCGTAGCGGGGGGTACGGATACGCAGTATTTT
CASKRVVAGGTDTQYF
>TRBV27|TRBJ2-2|TRBD2|few
TGTGCCAGCAGTTACGGGGGGGCCACCGGGGAGCTGTTTTTT
CASSYGGATGELFF